This section outlines one T cell receptor (beta chain) sequence together with its context. The record originates from a study of blood T cells in healthy people across ages. V gave up 1 base and J gave up 5 bases; unmatched junction bases: 9. The CDR3 spans 17 residues. Germline V gene lookup returns CDR1 MRHNA and CDR2 SNTAGT. A second PCR, run for roughly 7 to 12 cycles, used a sample-barcoded 5' primer plus a J-beta primer mix. At least 2.5 million CDR3-containing paired-end reads were obtained per sample. TCRdb re-called the 5' RACE reads with MiXCR, one entry per CDR3 protein. Of around 940,000 distinct CDR3 sequences listed, just over 50% are singletons.

The material sequenced was blood. V and J are TRBV6-4 and TRBJ2-1; 9 positions agree with TRBD2. The origin of this receptor is a woman aged 60-75 years in good health. CDR3 DNA sequence: TGTGCCAGCAGTGACTTCCGTAGGCGGGAGGGCCACAATGAGCAGTTCTTC. Translated: CASSDFRRREGHNEQFF.